This entry is about one T cell receptor (beta chain). The antigen remains unidentified. Data came from immunoSEQ multiplex PCR; TCRdb stores just in-frame clones and leaves some out. The sample yields about 53,000 clones, roughly 83% seen once. This sample stems from a study of OX40 agonist ivuxolimab in advanced cancers. In the study overall: Hepatocellular carcinoma, melanoma, renal cell or head and neck cancer was diagnosed in the dose-escalation patients. Study-wide points: CD8+ T cells were the subset that, on average, had more expanded clones than CD4+.

This CDR3 contains 12 residues. V was pared by 3 bases and J by 5 bases, with 3 bases of the junction left unmatched. In germline, CDR1 is GTSNPN, CDR2 SVGIG (reference sequence). Sequencing was performed on CD4+ or CD8+ T cells sorted from blood, taken in a trial of the OX40 agonist ivuxolimab. The chain carries TRBV30 and TRBJ1-1; 7 nucleotides agree with TRBD1. The source of this sequence is an adult with an advanced solid tumor such as melanoma, head and neck, liver or kidney cancer. CDR3 loop: CAWRGGQTEAFF. In nucleotides, the CDR3 is TGTGCCTGGAGGGGGGGACAGACTGAAGCTTTCTTT.